This TCR beta chain was found in a study of blood T cell dynamics during melanoma immunotherapy. Study in general: Metastatic melanoma patients received first-line pembrolizumab or nivolumab plus ipilimumab.

General observations from the study: Unlike progressors, later disease-control patients had W3 repertoires gaining clonality or diversity.

The data were produced by immunoSEQ multiplex PCR, yet TCRdb's version contains in-frame clones alone and is incomplete. The profile shows a few thousand clones, roughly 80% of them singletons. Note on this clone: Antigen: not known.

Time point: pre-treatment baseline. Patients with prior systemic cancer treatment, concomitant immunosuppressants, or other active malignancies were excluded. CDR1 is SGHTA, CDR2 FQGTGA, per germline. The CDR3 contains 13 residues. The V and J ends lost 6 bases and 1 base respectively, with 9 bases between them. The starting material was blood, obtained from a patient treated with checkpoint blockade. This TCR came from a human donor with melanoma. The chain is built from TRBV7-3 and TRBJ1-1, with D unresolved. CDR3 sequence: CASSDSGNTEAFF. The CDR3 DNA is TGTGCCAGCAGTGATTCGGGGAACACTGAAGCTTTCTTT.